These 23 T cell receptor beta chains share one sample of origin, sequenced in a study of T cell changes during pregnancy in multiple sclerosis. Method: immunoSEQ multiplex PCR; TCRdb's copy keeps in-frame clones and lacks some. The table includes 35,000 to 50,000 clones, roughly 90% detected once. The source was CD4+ T cells from peripheral blood mononuclear cells, collected in the first trimester of pregnancy. The source is a female donor with multiple sclerosis, enrolled in a pregnancy study.

V gene TRBV18 combines with J gene TRBJ1-3, with TRBD1 matching over 9 bases. The V segment lost 6 bases and the J segment 4 bases; nucleotides outside the gene matches: 13. This CDR3 spans 17 amino acids. The germline CDR1 and CDR2 sequences are KGHSH and LQKENI. The DNA for the CDR3 is TGTGCCAGCTCCAAATCCGGGACAGGGCTAACAGGAAACACCATATATTTT. This gives the protein CASSKSGTGLTGNTIYF.

The chain employs TRBV28 and TRBJ1-1, with unresolved D. This CDR3 contains 15 residues. Germline V gene lookup returns CDR1 MDHEN and CDR2 SYDVKM. V dropped 5 bases and J dropped 5 bases, with 18 bases sitting between them. CDR3 nucleotide sequence: TGTGCCAGCAGTCAATTGGGAGCGGGTTTGACTGAAGCTTTCTTT. Protein product: CASSQLGAGLTEAFF.

This chain connects TRBV19 to TRBJ1-2; no definite D call. Trimming removed 1 base at V and 1 base at J, with 7 bases between. Germline loops: CDR1 LNHDA, CDR2 SQIVND (reference sequence). The CDR3 loop spans 14 amino acids. The CDR3 protein is CASSIAGINYGYTF. The CDR3 DNA reads as TGTGCCAGTAGTATAGCAGGAATTAACTATGGCTACACCTTC. The complete variable domain, with remaining parts taken from reference TRBV19 and TRBJ1-2, reads DGGITQSPKYLFRKEGQNVTLSCEQNLNHDAMYWYRQDPGQGLRLIYYSQIVNDFQKGDIAEGYSVSREKKESFPLTVTSAQKNPTAFYLCASSIAGINYGYTFGSGTRLTVV.

The genes are TRBV5-4 and TRBJ1-2, with D unresolved. Looked up from germline, CDR1 is SGHNT and CDR2 is YYREEE (reference sequence). The CDR3 sequence is 15 residues long. Trimming cost V 0 bases and J 5 bases, with 14 bases left between them. CDR3 sequence reads: CASSLVGPGRYGYTF. CDR3 nucleotides: TGTGCCAGCAGCTTGGTTGGGCCGGGGAGGTATGGCTACACCTTC.

The chain combines TRBV11-2 with TRBJ2-1; D unresolved. The V end was cut by 2 bases, the J end by 4 bases, with 9 bases between. Germline CDR1 reads SGHAT; CDR2 reads FQNNGV. This CDR3 has 14 residues. The CDR3: CASSLRSTYNEQFF. CDR3 sequence (DNA): TGTGCCAGCAGCTTAAGATCGACATACAATGAGCAGTTCTTC.

This rearrangement joins TRBV28 to TRBJ1-2; D is possibly TRBD1 (5 bases). Germline CDR1 is MDHEN and CDR2 is SYDVKM. Trimming took 6 bases from V and 2 from J, leaving 13 bases between them. The CDR3 has 14 amino acids. As DNA, the CDR3 is TGTGCCAGCAGCCACCCGGGGGGGAACTATGGCTACACCTTC. Translated, it gives CASSHPGGNYGYTF.

The J gene is TRBJ1-2, the V gene TRBV5-5; D may be TRBD1 (6 bases). This CDR3 comprises 14 residues. V was trimmed by 6 bases and J by 0 bases, leaving 12 bases between them. Germline V gene data show CDR1 as SGHKS and CDR2 as YYEKEE (reference sequence). CDR3 nucleotide sequence: TGTGCCAGCATCCGGGGGGCTGCTAACTATGGCTACACCTTC. Translation gives CASIRGAANYGYTF.

V gene TRBV5-8 combines with J gene TRBJ2-1, with 11 bases that match TRBD2. CDR3 length: 16 amino acids. After removal of 4 bases from V and 4 bases from J, the junction contained 7 bases not matched to a gene. Germline V CDR1 and CDR2: SGHTS, YDEGEE. CDR3 sequence reads: CASSPLTSGRYNEQFF. DNA of the CDR3: TGTGCCAGCAGCCCCCTTACTAGCGGGAGATACAATGAGCAGTTCTTC.

The chain uses TRBV11-1 and TRBJ2-1, with unresolved D. V dropped 0 bases and J dropped 10 bases, with 7 bases sitting between them. Germline-derived CDR1 and CDR2 are SGHAT and FQDESV (reference sequence). This CDR3 spans 12 amino acids. CDR3 sequence reads: CASSLAGLEQFF. CDR3 nucleotide sequence: TGTGCCAGCAGCTTAGCGGGCTTGGAGCAGTTCTTC.

This chain connects TRBV6-6 to TRBJ1-4; 7 bases line up with TRBD1. The length of the CDR3 is 14 residues. Germline-derived CDR1 and CDR2 are MNHNY and SVGAGI (reference sequence). After removal of 7 bases from V and 8 bases from J, the junction contained 10 bases not matched to a gene. The CDR3 here is CASKGEGTAEKLFF. CDR3 bases: TGTGCCAGCAAGGGAGAGGGGACAGCCGAAAAACTGTTTTTT.

V and J are TRBV19 and TRBJ2-5; the match to TRBD2 covers 16 bases. CDR3 length equals 15 residues. Germline CDR1 and CDR2: LNHDA and SQIVND (reference sequence). Trimming took 5 bases from V and 5 from J; bases not matched to a gene: 2. The CDR3 DNA is TGTGCCAGTAGTTCGGGACTAGCGGGAGGGGAGACCCAGTACTTC. This gives the protein CASSSGLAGGETQYF.

The gene calls are TRBV29-1 and TRBJ1-5; 7 bases are shared with TRBD1. Looked up from germline, CDR1 is SQVTM and CDR2 is ANQGSEA. This CDR3 region has 13 residues. Trimming took 6 bases from V and 3 from J; bases not matched to a gene: 5. The CDR3 DNA reads as TGCAGCGTGCGACAGGGCAACAATCAGCCCCAGCATTTT. Translating it yields CSVRQGNNQPQHF. Drawing the rest from reference TRBV29-1 and TRBJ1-5, the complete variable domain is SAVISQKPSRDICQRGTSLTIQCQVDSQVTMMFWYRQQPGQSLTLIATANQGSEATYESGFVIDKFPISRPNLTFSTLTVSNMSPEDSSIYLCSVRQGNNQPQHFGDGTRLSIL.

The chain employs TRBV7-2 and TRBJ2-1, with 7 positions matching TRBD1. This CDR3 is 15 amino acids long. Germline CDR1 SGHTA, CDR2 FQGNSA. The V and J ends lost 4 bases and 4 bases, in that order; junction bases with no gene match: 7. CDR3: CASSSRDSPYNEQFF. In DNA, the CDR3 is TGTGCCAGCAGCTCCCGGGACAGCCCATACAATGAGCAGTTCTTC.

This chain uses TRBV7-2 with TRBJ2-7, with 9 bases lining up with TRBD1. V lost 4 bases to trimming and J lost 10 bases; unmatched junction nucleotides: 8. CDR1 is SGHTA and CDR2 is FQGNSA in the germline V gene. The CDR3 spans 13 residues. The CDR3 is CASSYPPGQGQYF. CDR3 bases: TGTGCCAGCAGCTACCCTCCGGGACAGGGCCAGTACTTC.

The J gene is TRBJ1-2, the V gene TRBV28; 12 bases align to TRBD1. Germline CDR1 is MDHEN and CDR2 is SYDVKM. This CDR3 is built from 12 residues. V trimming: 10 bases; J trimming: 7 bases; junction bases outside the gene matches: 4. CDR3 sequence (DNA): TGTGCCAACTCGGGACAGGGGGCTGGCTACACCTTC. Translated, it gives CANSGQGAGYTF.

The gene calls are TRBV28 and TRBJ2-5; 7 bases match TRBD1. Trimming at V came to 3 bases and at J to 4 bases, leaving 8 bases not matched to a gene. Germline V gene data show CDR1 as MDHEN and CDR2 as SYDVKM. This CDR3 contains 15 residues. The CDR3 DNA reads TGTGCCAGCAGTTTGTGGTCGACAGGGCGAGAGACCCAGTACTTC. This codes for CASSLWSTGRETQYF.

This sequence joins TRBV19 and TRBJ2-3; 7 bases align to TRBD2. This CDR3 contains 13 residues. V shed 9 bases and J 1 base; nucleotides not matched to a gene: 4. CDR1 is LNHDA and CDR2 is SQIVND in the germline V gene (reference sequence). As DNA, the CDR3 is TGTGCCAGCGGACTAGGGGGCACAGATACGCAGTATTTT. This gives the protein CASGLGGTDTQYF.

The chain links TRBV5-8 to TRBJ2-4, with 7 bases matching TRBD1. The CDR3 loop spans 16 amino acids. Germline V gene sequence: CDR1 SGHTS, CDR2 YDEGEE. Trimming took 4 bases from V and 0 from J; bases not matched to a gene: 7. Here the CDR3 reads CASSPGQLLAKNIQYF. The CDR3, as DNA: TGTGCCAGCAGCCCGGGACAGCTTTTAGCCAAAAACATTCAGTACTTC.

The rearrangement joins TRBV7-2 to TRBJ2-4; D may be TRBD2 (6 bases). Per the germline V gene, CDR1 is SGHTA and CDR2 is FQGNSA. The CDR3 contains 16 residues. Trimming removed 1 base at V and 0 bases at J, with 10 bases between. The CDR3, as DNA: TGTGCCAGCAGCTTAGGGACTACACTAGCCAAAAACATTCAGTACTTC. Its translation is CASSLGTTLAKNIQYF. The whole variable domain, remainder taken from reference TRBV7-2 and TRBJ2-4, is GAGVSQSPSNKVTEKGKDVELRCDPISGHTALYWYRQSLGQGLEFLIYFQGNSAPDKSGLPSDRFSAERTGGSVSTLTIQRTQQEDSAVYLCASSLGTTLAKNIQYFGAGTRLSVL.

The J gene is TRBJ2-2, the V gene TRBV14; TRBD2 aligns across 8 bases. This CDR3 has 15 amino acids. Per germline, CDR1 SGHDN and CDR2 FVKESK. V dropped 0 bases and J dropped 6; count of bases not matched to a gene: 3. Written as DNA, the CDR3 is TGTGCCAGCAGCCAAGAGGGACTAGTTTCCGGGGAGCTGTTTTTT. Residues: CASSQEGLVSGELFF.

The V and J genes are TRBV5-1 and TRBJ2-1; a possible D gene is TRBD1 (6 bases). Germline V gene data show CDR1 as SGHRS and CDR2 as YFSETQ. Trimming cost V 0 bases and J 4 bases, with 11 bases left between them. The CDR3 loop spans 15 amino acids. CDR3 in amino acids: CASSLGTAIYNEQFF. CDR3 bases: TGCGCCAGCAGCTTGGGGACAGCAATATACAATGAGCAGTTCTTC.

The chain employs TRBV19 and TRBJ2-1; D perhaps matches TRBD2 (6 bases). The V end lost 8 bases, the J end lost 0 bases, and 26 bases lay between the germline ends. CDR1 is LNHDA and CDR2 is SQIVND in the germline V gene (reference sequence). The CDR3 extends over 19 amino acids. CDR3 in DNA: TGTGCCAGTCGCTTTACTCCGGGACTCCAACTAAGCTCCTACAATGAGCAGTTCTTC. The encoded protein is CASRFTPGLQLSSYNEQFF.

The V gene is TRBV27, the J gene TRBJ2-7; TRBD2 might be the D (6 bases). V was shortened by 2 bases and J by 0 bases, with 8 bases between the two germline ends. CDR1 and CDR2 from the germline V gene are MNHEY and SMNVEV (reference sequence). This CDR3 comprises 14 residues. DNA for the CDR3: TGTGCCAGCAGTTTAGTGGGGGGCTCCTACGAGCAGTACTTC. It specifies CASSLVGGSYEQYF.